This T cell receptor beta chain is drawn from a study of vaccination effects on CD4 cells after COVID-19. Within the ViraFEST assay, antigen-specific CD4+ T cells underwent expansion with viral peptide pools prior to sequencing. Subsequent to roughly 10 days of culture, CD4+ T cells were isolated. The participants, recipients of two vaccine doses, got either BNT162b2 or mRNA-1273. The V end lost 5 bases, the J end lost 3 bases, and 16 bases lay between the germline ends. The CDR3 contains 15 residues. Germline CDR1 is MNHEY and CDR2 is SVGAGI. TCRdb's table, derived via immunoSEQ multiplex PCR, lists solely in-frame clones and lacks some. The sample consists of tens of thousands of clones, roughly 78% of them appearing once. With regard to this clone: What it binds is unknown.

This receptor was obtained from a human donor who received a COVID-19 vaccine. The sample consisted of CD4+ T cells from PBMCs cultured with HCoV-OC43 spike peptides, taken after COVID-19 vaccination. Specified subset: HCoV-OC43 spike overlapping peptide pool stimulation. This chain joins TRBV6-5 and TRBJ2-5; maybe TRBD2 (6 bases). CDR3 DNA: TGTGCCAGCAGTCCAGACAGAGGGAGGAAAGAGACCCAGTACTTC. Encoded protein: CASSPDRGRKETQYF.